This note documents a single T cell receptor (beta chain) sequence. The data were obtained in a study of blood T cell repertoires in COVID-19. Study as a whole: Sources were T cells, B-cell-depleted T cells, or PBMCs; the material itself was cDNA or gDNA.

The repertoire was sequenced with immunoSEQ multiplex PCR; TCRdb's copy has only in-frame clones and lacks some. The table has around 52,000 clones, 83% seen once; the top ten hold around 4.9%. The CDR3 has 14 residues. The trim removed 6 bases at V and 5 bases at J, leaving 5 bases unmatched. CDR1 SGHAT and CDR2 FQNNGV come from the germline V gene. The sequence derives from a human donor in a cohort sampled during active COVID-19. Material: peripheral blood. V and J are TRBV11-2 and TRBJ2-2, with 8 bases identical to TRBD1. CDR3 region: CASRITGGTGELFF. The CDR3 DNA reads TGTGCCAGCAGAATCACAGGGGGAACCGGGGAGCTGTTTTTT.